This is a list of T cell receptor beta chains from one sample in a study of T cells in Graves' hyperthyroidism and ophthalmopathy. TCRdb redid the calling of the multiplex PCR reads with MiXCR, one entry per CDR3 protein. This sample carries about 480,000 distinct CDR3 sequences, around 14% of them seen once, and the ten largest clones take over 15%. The sequencing input was blood. The receptors shown here come from a woman under 30 with Graves' hyperthyroidism. CDR3s include the opening cysteine and the closing phenylalanine or tryptophan. The order of the fields is V gene, J gene, CDR3 length, clone size, D gene, CDR3 protein, CDR3 DNA. The D gene is left open where the match is weak. Size is stated for part of the rows, as once, few or many counts, or as a class when the clone is expanded.

>TRBV12-3/TRBV12-4|TRBJ2-7|16|-|TRBD1
CASSSPSGTGVGEQYF
TGTGCCAGCAGTTCGCCATCCGGGACAGGGGTGGGCGAGCAGTACTTC
>TRBV6-5|TRBJ1-5|15|many|TRBD1
CASSYSGGQSQPQHF
TGTGCCAGCAGTTACTCAGGGGGCCAAAGTCAGCCCCAGCATTTT
>TRBV19|TRBJ2-1|15|-|-
CASSKWAPDYNEQFF
TGTGCCAGTAGTAAGTGGGCCCCCGACTACAATGAGCAGTTCTTC
>TRBV7-9|TRBJ1-5|14|many|-
CASSLGGLNQPQHF
TGTGCCAGCAGCTTAGGGGGCTTAAATCAGCCCCAGCATTTT
>TRBV27|TRBJ1-5|15|few|-
CASSLSSHREQPQHF
TGTGCCAGCAGTTTATCGTCCCACAGGGAACAGCCCCAGCATTTT
>TRBV18|TRBJ1-1|13|-|-
CASSSAMNTKAFF
TGTGCCAGCTCAAGCGCCATGAACACTAAAGCTTTCTTT
>TRBV6-2/TRBV6-3|TRBJ2-1|16|many|-
CASSLLGEHSYNEQFF
TGTGCCAGCAGTTTACTAGGGGAACACTCCTACAATGAGCAGTTCTTC
>TRBV19|TRBJ2-7|14|many|-
CASSIGAGNYEQYF
TGTGCCAGTAGTATTGGTGCGGGAAATTACGAGCAGTACTTC
>TRBV5-6|TRBJ2-1|16|few|-
CASSLPGSVPYNEQFF
TGTGCCAGCAGCTTACCCGGTTCCGTCCCCTACAATGAGCAGTTCTTC
>TRBV30|TRBJ1-4|11|-|-
CAWDSHEKVFF
TGTGCCTGGGATAGCCATGAAAAAGTGTTTTTT
>TRBV25-1|TRBJ2-5|15|many|-
CASTERSLGQETQYF
TGTGCCAGCACTGAAAGGTCGCTCGGGCAAGAGACCCAGTACTTC
>TRBV6-5|TRBJ1-2|18|many|-
CASSYSPGFRETNYGYTF
TGTGCCAGCAGTTACTCACCGGGGTTCAGGGAGACGAACTATGGCTACACCTTC
>TRBV12-3/TRBV12-4|TRBJ2-1|13|many|TRBD2
CASILGLSNEQFF
TGTGCCAGCATCCTGGGACTATCCAATGAGCAGTTCTTC
>TRBV11-3|TRBJ1-6|14|many|-
CASSLVSSDVPLHF
TGTGCCAGCAGCTTAGTTTCCAGCGATGTACCCCTCCACTTT
>TRBV5-6|TRBJ2-1|16|-|-
CASSLSRSGRGNEQFF
TGTGCCAGCAGCCTATCACGCTCGGGGAGGGGGAATGAGCAGTTCTTC
>TRBV11-1|TRBJ2-3|12|many|-
CASSSYSGTQYF
TGTGCCAGCAGCAGCTATAGCGGTACGCAGTATTTT
>TRBV24-1|TRBJ2-2|16|many|-
CATSEYRVTDTGELFF
TGTGCCACCAGTGAGTACAGGGTAACGGACACCGGGGAGCTGTTTTTT
>TRBV7-6|TRBJ2-5|14|-|TRBD1
CASSSGGSWGTQYF
TGTGCCAGCAGCTCAGGGGGCAGCTGGGGGACCCAGTACTTC
>TRBV14|TRBJ1-1|15|-|-
CASSQDGASATEAFF
TGTGCCAGCAGCCAAGACGGGGCTTCGGCCACTGAAGCTTTCTTT
>TRBV27|TRBJ1-2|16|-|TRBD1
CASSYSYGQGAQGYTF
TGTGCCAGCAGTTACTCCTATGGACAGGGGGCGCAGGGCTACACCTTC
>TRBV11-3|TRBJ2-1|15|many|TRBD1
CASSAGTVSYNEQFF
TGTGCCAGCAGCGCAGGGACAGTGTCCTACAATGAGCAGTTCTTC
>TRBV15|TRBJ1-6|18|many|-
CATSRVGNRVSYNSPLHF
TGTGCCACCAGCAGAGTCGGGAACAGAGTCTCCTATAATTCACCCCTCCACTTT
>TRBV2|TRBJ1-1|11|many|-
CASSEGTMAFF
TGTGCCAGCAGTGAAGGGACTATGGCTTTCTTT
>TRBV20-1|TRBJ2-2|16|many|TRBD2
CSARPPSGLNTGELFF
TGCAGTGCTCGCCCGCCTAGCGGGCTGAACACCGGGGAGCTGTTTTTT
>TRBV20-1|TRBJ2-3|17|many|TRBD2
CSARGTSGKGYTDTQYF
TGCAGTGCTAGAGGGACTAGCGGGAAGGGCTACACAGATACGCAGTATTTT